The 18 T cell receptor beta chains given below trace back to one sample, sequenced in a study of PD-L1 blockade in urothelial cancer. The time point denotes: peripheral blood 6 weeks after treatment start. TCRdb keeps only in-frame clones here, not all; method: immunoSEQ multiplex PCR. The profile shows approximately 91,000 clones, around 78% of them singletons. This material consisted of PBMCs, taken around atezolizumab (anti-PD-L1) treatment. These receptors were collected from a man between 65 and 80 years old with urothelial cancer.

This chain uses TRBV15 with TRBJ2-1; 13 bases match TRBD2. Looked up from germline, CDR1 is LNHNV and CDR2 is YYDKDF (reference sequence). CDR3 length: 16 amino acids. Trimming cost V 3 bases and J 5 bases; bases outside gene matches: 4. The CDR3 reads CATSRLLAGGNNEQFF. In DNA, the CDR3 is TGTGCCACCAGCAGGCTACTAGCGGGAGGGAACAATGAGCAGTTCTTC.

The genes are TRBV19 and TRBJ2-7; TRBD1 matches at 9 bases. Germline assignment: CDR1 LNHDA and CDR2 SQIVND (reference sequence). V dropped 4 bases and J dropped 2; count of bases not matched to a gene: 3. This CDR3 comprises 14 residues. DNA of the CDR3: TGTGCCAGTAGTAAGGGACAGGGCCCCTACGAGCAGTACTTC. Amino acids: CASSKGQGPYEQYF.

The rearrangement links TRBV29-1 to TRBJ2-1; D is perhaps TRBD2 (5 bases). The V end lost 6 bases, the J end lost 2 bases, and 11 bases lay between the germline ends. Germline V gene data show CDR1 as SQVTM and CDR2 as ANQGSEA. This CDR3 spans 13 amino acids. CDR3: CSVPKAAYNEQFF. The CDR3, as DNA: TGCAGCGTCCCCAAAGCGGCCTACAATGAGCAGTTCTTC.

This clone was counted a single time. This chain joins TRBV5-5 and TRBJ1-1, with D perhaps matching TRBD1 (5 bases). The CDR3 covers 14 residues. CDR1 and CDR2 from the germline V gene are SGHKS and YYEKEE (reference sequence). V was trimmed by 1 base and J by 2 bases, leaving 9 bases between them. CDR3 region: CASSLLTDNTEAFF. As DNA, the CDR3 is TGTGCCAGCAGCTTGCTGACAGACAACACTGAAGCTTTCTTT.

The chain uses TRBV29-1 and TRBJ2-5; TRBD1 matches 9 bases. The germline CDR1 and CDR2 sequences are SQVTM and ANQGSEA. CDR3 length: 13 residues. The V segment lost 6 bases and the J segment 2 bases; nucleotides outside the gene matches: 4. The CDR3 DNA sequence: TGCAGCGTGGGGACAGGGTCGCAAGAGACCCAGTACTTC. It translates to CSVGTGSQETQYF. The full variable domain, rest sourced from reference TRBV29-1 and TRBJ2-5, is SAVISQKPSRDICQRGTSLTIQCQVDSQVTMMFWYRQQPGQSLTLIATANQGSEATYESGFVIDKFPISRPNLTFSTLTVSNMSPEDSSIYLCSVGTGSQETQYFGPGTRLLVL.

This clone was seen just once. The CDR3 loop is CASSPGLAGAGTDTQYF. The CDR3 coding sequence is TGTGCCAGCAGTCCAGGACTAGCGGGGGCCGGCACAGATACGCAGTATTTT. V and J are TRBV2 and TRBJ2-3; TRBD2 agrees at 13 bases. The germline gives CDR1 SNHLY, CDR2 FYNNEI. V lost 5 bases, J lost 1 base, and 6 bases stayed unmatched. This CDR3 contains 17 residues.

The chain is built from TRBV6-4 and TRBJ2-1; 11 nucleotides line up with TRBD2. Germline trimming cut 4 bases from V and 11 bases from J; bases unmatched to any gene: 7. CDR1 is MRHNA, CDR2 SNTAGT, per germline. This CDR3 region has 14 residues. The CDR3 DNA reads TGTGCCAGCAGTGTAGGTCTAGCGGGGGGCAAGCAGTTCTTC. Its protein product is CASSVGLAGGKQFF.

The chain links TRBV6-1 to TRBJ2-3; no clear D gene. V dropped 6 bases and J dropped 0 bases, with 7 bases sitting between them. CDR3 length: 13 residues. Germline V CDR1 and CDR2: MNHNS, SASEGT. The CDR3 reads CASREPSTDTQYF. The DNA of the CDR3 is TGTGCCAGCAGGGAACCTAGCACAGATACGCAGTATTTT.

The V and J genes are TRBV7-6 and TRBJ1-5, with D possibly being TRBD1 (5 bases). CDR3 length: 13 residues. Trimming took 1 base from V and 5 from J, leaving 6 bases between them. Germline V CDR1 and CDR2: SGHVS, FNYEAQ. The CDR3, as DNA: TGTGCCAGCAGCTTAGGGGGCTATCAGCCCCAGCATTTT. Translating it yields CASSLGGYQPQHF. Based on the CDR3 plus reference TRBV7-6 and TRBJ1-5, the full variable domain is GAGVSQSPRYKVTKRGQDVALRCDPISGHVSLYWYRQALGQGPEFLTYFNYEAQQDKSGLPNDRFSAERPEGSISTLTIQRTEQRDSAMYRCASSLGGYQPQHFGDGTRLSIL.

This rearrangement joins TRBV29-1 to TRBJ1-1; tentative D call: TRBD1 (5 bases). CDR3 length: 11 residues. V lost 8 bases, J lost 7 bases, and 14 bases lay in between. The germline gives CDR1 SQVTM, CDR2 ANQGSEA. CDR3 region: CSMFRASEAFF. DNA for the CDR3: TGCAGCATGTTCAGGGCTAGTGAAGCTTTCTTT.

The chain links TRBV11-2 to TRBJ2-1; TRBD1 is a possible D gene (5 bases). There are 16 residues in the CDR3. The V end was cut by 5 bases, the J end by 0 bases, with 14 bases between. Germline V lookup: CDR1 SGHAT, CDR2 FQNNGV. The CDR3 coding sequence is TGTGCCAGCAGCCTGACAGCGAGCAGCTCCTACAATGAGCAGTTCTTC. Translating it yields CASSLTASSSYNEQFF.

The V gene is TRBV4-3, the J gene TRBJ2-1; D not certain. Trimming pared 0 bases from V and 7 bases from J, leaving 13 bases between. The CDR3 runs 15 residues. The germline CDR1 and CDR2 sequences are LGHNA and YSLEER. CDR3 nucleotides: TGCGCCAGCAGCCAAGAACAGAGATCATGGAATGAGCAGTTCTTC. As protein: CASSQEQRSWNEQFF.

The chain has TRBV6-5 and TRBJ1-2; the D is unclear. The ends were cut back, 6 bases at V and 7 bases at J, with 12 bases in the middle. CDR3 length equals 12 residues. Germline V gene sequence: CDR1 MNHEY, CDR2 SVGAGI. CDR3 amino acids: CASRTVWSGYTF. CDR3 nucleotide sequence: TGTGCCAGCAGAACAGTGTGGTCTGGCTACACCTTC.

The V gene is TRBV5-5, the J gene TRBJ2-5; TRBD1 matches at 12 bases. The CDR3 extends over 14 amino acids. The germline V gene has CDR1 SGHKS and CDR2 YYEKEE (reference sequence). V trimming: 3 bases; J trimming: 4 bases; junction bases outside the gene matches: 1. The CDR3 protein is CASSWGQGAETQYF. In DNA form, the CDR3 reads TGTGCCAGCAGCTGGGGACAGGGGGCAGAGACCCAGTACTTC.

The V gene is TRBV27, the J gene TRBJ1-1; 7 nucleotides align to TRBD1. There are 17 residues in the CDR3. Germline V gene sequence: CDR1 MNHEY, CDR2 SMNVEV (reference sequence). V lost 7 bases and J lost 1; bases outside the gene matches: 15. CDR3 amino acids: CASNQRQGVGRNTEAFF. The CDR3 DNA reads TGTGCCAGCAACCAGAGGCAGGGGGTAGGTCGGAACACTGAAGCTTTCTTT.

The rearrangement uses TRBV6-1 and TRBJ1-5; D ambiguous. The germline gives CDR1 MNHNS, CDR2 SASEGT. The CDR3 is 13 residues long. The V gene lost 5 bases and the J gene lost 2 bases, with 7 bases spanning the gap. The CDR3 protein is CASSREGNQPQHF. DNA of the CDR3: TGTGCCAGCAGTAGGGAGGGCAATCAGCCCCAGCATTTT.

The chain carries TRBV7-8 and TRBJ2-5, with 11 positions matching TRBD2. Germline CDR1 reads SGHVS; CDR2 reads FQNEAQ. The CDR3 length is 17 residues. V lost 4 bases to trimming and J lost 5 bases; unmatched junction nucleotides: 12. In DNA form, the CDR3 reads TGTGCCAGCAGCTCGGAACTAGCGGGGGCCTCCCGGGAGACCCAGTACTTC. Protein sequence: CASSSELAGASRETQYF. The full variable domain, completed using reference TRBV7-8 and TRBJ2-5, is GAGVSQSPRYKVAKRGQDVALRCDPISGHVSLFWYQQALGQGPEFLTYFQNEAQLDKSGLPSDRFFAERPEGSVSTLKIQRTQQEDSAVYLCASSSELAGASRETQYFGPGTRLLVL.

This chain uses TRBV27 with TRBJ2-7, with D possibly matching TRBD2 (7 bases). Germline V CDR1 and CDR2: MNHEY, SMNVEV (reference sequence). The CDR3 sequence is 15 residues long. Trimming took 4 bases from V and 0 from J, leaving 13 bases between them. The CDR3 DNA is TGTGCCAGCAGTTCCGGGGGCGGGAGCTCCTACGAGCAGTACTTC. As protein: CASSSGGGSSYEQYF.